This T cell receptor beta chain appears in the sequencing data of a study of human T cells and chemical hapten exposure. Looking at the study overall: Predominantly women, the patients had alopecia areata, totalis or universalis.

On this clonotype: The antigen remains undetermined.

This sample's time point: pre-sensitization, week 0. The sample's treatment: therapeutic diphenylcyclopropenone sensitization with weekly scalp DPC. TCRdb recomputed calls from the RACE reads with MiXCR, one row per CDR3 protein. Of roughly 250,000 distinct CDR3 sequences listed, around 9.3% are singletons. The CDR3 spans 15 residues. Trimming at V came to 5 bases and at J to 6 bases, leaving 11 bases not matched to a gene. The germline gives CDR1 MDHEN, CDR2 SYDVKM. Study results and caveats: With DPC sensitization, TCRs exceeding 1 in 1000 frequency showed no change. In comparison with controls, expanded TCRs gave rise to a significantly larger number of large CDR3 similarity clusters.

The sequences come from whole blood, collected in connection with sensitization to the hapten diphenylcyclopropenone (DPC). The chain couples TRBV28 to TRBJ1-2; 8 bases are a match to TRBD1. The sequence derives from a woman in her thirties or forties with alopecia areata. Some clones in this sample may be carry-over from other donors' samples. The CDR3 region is CASSHTDRVSDGYTF. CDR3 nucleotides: TGTGCCAGCAGTCACACGGACAGGGTTTCGGATGGCTACACCTTC.